The 8 T cell receptor beta chains reported below all come from one sample, sequenced in a study of blood T cells in healthy people across ages. A second roughly 6 to 11 cycle PCR used barcoded and J-beta primers. TCRdb re-analysed the 5' RACE reads in MiXCR, keeping a single row per CDR3 protein. The data hold around 1.5 million distinct CDR3 sequences, with approximately 60% observed a single time. Sequences were obtained from blood. The receptors derive from a young man in good health.

In this sample, this clonotype turned up a few times. V and J are TRBV14 and TRBJ2-7; tentative D call: TRBD2 (5 bases). Germline loops: CDR1 SGHDN, CDR2 FVKESK. Trimming cost V 4 bases and J 3 bases, with 19 bases left between them. CDR3 length: 16 residues. The CDR3 spells CASSRARGNYFYEQYF. Written as DNA, the CDR3 is TGTGCCAGCAGCCGGGCCAGAGGGAATTATTTCTACGAGCAGTACTTC.

This chain joins TRBV11-2 and TRBJ2-2, with no clear D. CDR3 length equals 16 residues. Germline CDR1 and CDR2: SGHAT and FQNNGV. Trimming left V 2 bases short and J 2 bases short, with 12 bases between. The CDR3 bases are TGTGCCAGCAGCTTATTTACCACATCTAACACCGGGGAGCTGTTTTTT. This codes for CASSLFTTSNTGELFF.

This chain joins TRBV10-1 and TRBJ2-5; D possibly corresponds to TRBD2 (6 bases). This CDR3 region has 15 residues. Trimming stripped 3 bases from V and 2 bases from J, with 13 bases between. Germline assignment: CDR1 WNHNN and CDR2 SYGVQD (reference sequence). This CDR3 is CASSDRGWGQETQYF. The CDR3 region has the DNA TGCGCCAGCAGTGACCGGGGGTGGGGGCAAGAGACCCAGTACTTC.

The V gene is TRBV6-2 or TRBV6-3, the J gene TRBJ2-3, with a possible D match to TRBD2 (6 bases). CDR1 is MNHEY, CDR2 SVGEGT, per germline. Between the trimmed V and J ends, which lost 6 bases and 3 bases, there was a span of 19 bases. This CDR3 has 16 residues. The CDR3 bases are TGTGCCAGCAGACCCGGACTACCTCTACGTACAGATACGCAGTATTTT. Amino acid sequence: CASRPGLPLRTDTQYF.

This chain connects TRBV7-9 to TRBJ1-6; D ambiguous. Trimming took off 1 base at V and 8 bases at J, with 6 bases between the two ends. CDR1 and CDR2 from the germline V gene are SEHNR and FQNEAQ (reference sequence). This CDR3 has 13 amino acids. Here the CDR3 reads CASSLDEDSPLHF. CDR3 nucleotides: TGTGCCAGCAGCTTAGATGAGGATTCACCCCTCCACTTT.

The gene calls are TRBV20-1 and TRBJ2-1; D might be TRBD1 (5 bases). V was shortened by 3 bases and J by 15 bases, with 12 bases between the two germline ends. The germline gives CDR1 DFQATT, CDR2 SNEGSKA (reference sequence). The CDR3 totals 10 residues. The CDR3 region is CSASFPGRFF. The CDR3 DNA reads TGCAGTGCTAGCTTTCCAGGGCGGTTCTTC.

The chain links TRBV29-1 to TRBJ1-1; no firm D call. Germline V gene lookup returns CDR1 SQVTM and CDR2 ANQGSEA. The germline V and J ends were trimmed by 3 bases and 11 bases, with 19 bases remaining between them. The CDR3 totals 13 residues. The CDR3 DNA is TGCAGCGTTGACGAGAGGGCAGGCAGCACGGCTTTCTTT. Translating gives CSVDERAGSTAFF.

J is TRBJ2-1 and V is TRBV20-1; 9 bases align to TRBD2. CDR1 is DFQATT, CDR2 SNEGSKA, per germline (reference sequence). This CDR3 has 17 residues. V lost 3 bases, J lost 4 bases, and 13 bases stayed unmatched. DNA of the CDR3: TGCAGTGCTAGCATCCGCGTAGCGGGAGTCATATACAATGAGCAGTTCTTC. Translating gives CSASIRVAGVIYNEQFF.